A single sample is the source of the 27 T cell receptor beta chains below, sequenced in a study of CD8 T cells in Susac syndrome. With random hexamers, reverse transcription was performed on about 0.5 to 1 ug of RNA. TCRdb analysed the immunoSEQ multiplex PCR reads with MiXCR anew, one entry per CDR3 protein. This sample carries 200,000 or so distinct CDR3 sequences, over 90% of them seen once, and the ten largest clones take about 0.096%. The sample was CD4+ T cells from PBMCs. Receptors were obtained from a human donor with multiple sclerosis.

This chain uses TRBV9 with TRBJ1-3; no reliable D call. Per the germline V gene, CDR1 is SGDLS and CDR2 is YYNGEE. Trimming removed 4 bases at V and 0 bases at J, with 5 bases between. The CDR3 covers 13 residues. The CDR3, as DNA: TGTGCCAGCAGCCTGGACTCTGGAAACACCATATATTTT. Translated: CASSLDSGNTIYF.

The chain employs TRBV3-1 and TRBJ2-7; maybe TRBD2 (8 bases). This CDR3 spans 15 amino acids. V was clipped by 3 bases and J by 6 bases, with 18 bases between them. Germline lookup yields CDR1 LGHDT and CDR2 YNNKEL (reference sequence). The CDR3 reads CASSHTSGGGGEQYF. The CDR3 DNA follows: TGTGCCAGCAGCCACACTAGCGGAGGGGGCGGCGAGCAGTACTTC.

This clonotype was picked up one time. The V call is TRBV29-1, the J call TRBJ1-6, with 7 bases aligning to TRBD1. V lost 6 bases and J lost 9; bases outside the gene matches: 11. Germline V lookup: CDR1 SQVTM, CDR2 ANQGSEA. This CDR3 has 14 amino acids. The CDR3 DNA follows: TGCAGCGTCGCGAAGGGGGCTGGAAGTTCACCCCTCCACTTT. It yields the protein CSVAKGAGSSPLHF.

This chain connects TRBV30 to TRBJ1-2; D is ambiguous. The CDR3 is 14 residues long. Trimming left V 0 bases short and J 8 bases short, with 16 bases between. Germline-derived CDR1 and CDR2 are GTSNPN and SVGIG (reference sequence). The CDR3 sequence is CAWSVPTGGSGYTF. In DNA, the CDR3 is TGTGCCTGGAGTGTACCGACGGGCGGGAGCGGCTACACCTTC.

The J gene is TRBJ2-3, the V gene TRBV11-3; weak D call: TRBD2 (5 bases). The CDR3 length is 16 residues. Germline V CDR1 and CDR2: SGHNT, YENEEA. V lost 3 bases, J lost 4 bases, and 17 bases lay in between. CDR3 amino acids: CASSLYTGDLADTQYF. The DNA for the CDR3 is TGTGCCAGCAGCTTGTACACCGGGGATCTGGCAGATACGCAGTATTTT. Together with reference TRBV11-3 and TRBJ2-3, the CDR3 gives the full variable domain: EAGVVQSPRYKIIEKKQPVAFWCNPISGHNTLYWYLQNLGQGPELLIRYENEEAVDDSQLPKDRFSAERLKGVDSTLKIQPAELGDSAVYLCASSLYTGDLADTQYFGPGTRLTVL.

This clonotype was seen a single time. The CDR3, as DNA: TGCAGCGTCCGAAATAGCGGGAGCGGGTACGAGCAGTACTTC. Translating it yields CSVRNSGSGYEQYF. V and J are TRBV29-1 and TRBJ2-7; 9 bases match TRBD2. The germline gives CDR1 SQVTM, CDR2 ANQGSEA. The CDR3 loop spans 14 amino acids. Unmatched junction bases numbered 10, after V lost 6 bases and J lost 4 bases.

This clonotype was observed a single time. This chain links TRBV18 with TRBJ2-7; D is unclear. The CDR3 runs 13 residues. V shed 3 bases and J shed 2 bases, with 8 bases lying between them. Germline-derived CDR1 and CDR2 are KGHSH and LQKENI. The CDR3 sequence is CASSPNPTYEQYF. The CDR3 DNA follows: TGTGCCAGCTCACCGAACCCTACCTACGAGCAGTACTTC.

The chain carries TRBV5-1 and TRBJ2-2; D is unclear. The CDR3 consists of 16 residues. CDR1 SGHRS and CDR2 YFSETQ come from the germline V gene. V was trimmed by 0 bases and J by 1 base, leaving 10 bases between them. The CDR3 loop is CASSLAFVQNTGELFF. The DNA of the CDR3 is TGCGCCAGCAGCTTGGCCTTTGTGCAGAACACCGGGGAGCTGTTTTTT.

The chain uses TRBV3-1 and TRBJ2-5; TRBD2 agrees at 8 bases. The CDR3 spans 16 residues. The germline gives CDR1 LGHDT, CDR2 YNNKEL (reference sequence). With V trimmed by 2 bases and J by 5 bases, 10 bases remained unmatched. CDR3 region: CASSQLAGGGTETQYF. Written as DNA, the CDR3 is TGTGCCAGCAGCCAACTGGCGGGGGGAGGGACGGAGACCCAGTACTTC.

The rearrangement uses TRBV6-6 and TRBJ2-5; D remains ambiguous. The length of the CDR3 is 14 residues. Trimming shortened V by 2 bases and J by 5 bases, and 12 bases separated the two germline ends. CDR1 is MNHNY, CDR2 SVGAGI, per germline (reference sequence). The CDR3 DNA reads TGTGCCAGCAGTTACCAGTCTCCTCGGGAGACCCAGTACTTC. Translation: CASSYQSPRETQYF.

This chain uses TRBV6-2 or TRBV6-3 with TRBJ2-6; D call uncertain. CDR1 MNHEY and CDR2 SVGEGT come from the germline V gene. V dropped 0 bases and J dropped 3 bases, with 0 bases sitting between them. The CDR3 covers 13 residues. The CDR3 sequence is CASSYSGANVLTF. CDR3 bases: TGTGCCAGCAGTTACTCTGGGGCCAACGTCCTGACTTTC.

V usage is TRBV2 and J usage is TRBJ2-7, with 8 nucleotides matching TRBD1. The ends lost 5 bases at V and 7 bases at J; junction bases unmatched: 1. The CDR3 runs to 11 residues. Germline V gene lookup returns CDR1 SNHLY and CDR2 FYNNEI. The CDR3 protein is CASSRDREQYF. The CDR3 coding sequence is TGTGCCAGCAGTAGGGACAGGGAGCAGTACTTC.

V gene TRBV5-1 combines with J gene TRBJ2-2, with D possibly being TRBD1 (5 bases). The length of the CDR3 is 15 residues. Germline V gene sequence: CDR1 SGHRS, CDR2 YFSETQ. V gave up 5 bases and J gave up 0 bases, with 11 bases separating them. The CDR3 nucleotides are TGCGCCAGCAGAGGGGCCACCGCGAACACCGGGGAGCTGTTTTTT. Translating it yields CASRGATANTGELFF.

The chain couples TRBV30 to TRBJ2-7; D is uncertain. V gave up 2 bases and J gave up 3 bases, with 11 bases separating them. CDR3 length equals 13 residues. Germline V gene data show CDR1 as GTSNPN and CDR2 as SVGIG (reference sequence). The chain's CDR3 is CAWSIRLDYEQYF. The CDR3 bases are TGTGCCTGGAGTATACGTCTGGACTACGAGCAGTACTTC.

The chain carries TRBV3-1 and TRBJ2-5; D uncertain. The CDR3 is made up of 13 amino acids. Trimming took off 6 bases at V and 4 bases at J, with 12 bases between the two ends. Germline CDR1 is LGHDT and CDR2 is YNNKEL (reference sequence). CDR3 sequence reads: CASRSGLGETQYF. Written as DNA, the CDR3 is TGTGCCAGCAGATCAGGTCTCGGAGAGACCCAGTACTTC.

The chain recombines TRBV15 with TRBJ1-5; D uncertain. The germline CDR1 and CDR2 sequences are LNHNV and YYDKDF (reference sequence). The germline V and J ends were trimmed by 0 bases and 7 bases, with 7 bases remaining between them. CDR3 length equals 13 residues. The CDR3 protein is CATSREGFQPQHF. CDR3 nucleotides: TGTGCCACCAGCAGAGAGGGATTCCAGCCCCAGCATTTT.

The V and J genes are TRBV20-1 and TRBJ1-1; D not certain. The V end lost 3 bases, the J end lost 1 base, and 6 bases lay between the germline ends. Germline V gives CDR1 DFQATT, CDR2 SNEGSKA (reference sequence). The CDR3 consists of 12 residues. The CDR3 is CSASPGNTEAFF. The CDR3 DNA sequence: TGCAGTGCTAGTCCTGGGAACACTGAAGCTTTCTTT.

The V and J genes are TRBV20-1 and TRBJ1-5; D uncertain. CDR3 length: 13 amino acids. Trimming removed 8 bases at V and 5 bases at J, with 16 bases between. Germline CDR1 reads DFQATT; CDR2 reads SNEGSKA (reference sequence). The CDR3 loop reads CSSRKGVDQPQHF. Written as DNA, the CDR3 is TGCAGTTCCAGAAAGGGCGTAGATCAGCCCCAGCATTTT.

The chain employs TRBV4-1 and TRBJ2-3; 10 bases are a match to TRBD1. Germline CDR1 is MGHRA and CDR2 is YSYEKL. J gave up 4 bases and V 2 bases, and 3 bases lay outside the gene matches. The CDR3 is made up of 15 amino acids. As DNA, the CDR3 is TGCGCCAGCAGCCAACCTGGACAGGGGGCAGATACGCAGTATTTT. Its translation is CASSQPGQGADTQYF.

This clonotype appeared a few times. The chain joins TRBV12-3 or TRBV12-4 to TRBJ1-1; TRBD1 is a possible D gene (5 bases). The CDR3 is made up of 12 amino acids. V lost 3 bases and J 5 bases, leaving 7 bases between the germline ends. The CDR3 coding sequence is TGTGCCAGCAGTTTGCAGGGAACTGAAGCTTTCTTT. It translates to CASSLQGTEAFF.

The table lists this clonotype with a count of one. The J gene is TRBJ2-4, the V gene TRBV29-1; D not resolved. Between the trimmed V and J ends, which lost 4 bases and 1 base, there was a span of 11 bases. Germline values: CDR1 SQVTM, CDR2 ANQGSEA. This CDR3 has 14 residues. The CDR3 protein is CSVGFAKAKNIQYF. The CDR3 DNA reads as TGCAGCGTTGGATTCGCTAAGGCCAAAAACATTCAGTACTTC.

The chain employs TRBV5-1 and TRBJ1-4, with 8 bases lining up with TRBD1. V was pared by 3 bases and J by 8 bases, with 6 bases of the junction left unmatched. The CDR3 contains 14 residues. The germline V gene has CDR1 SGHRS and CDR2 YFSETQ. For the CDR3, the DNA is TGCGCCAGCAGCTCGGGACAGGTGGAAGAAAAACTGTTTTTT. Amino acid sequence: CASSSGQVEEKLFF.

The rearrangement links TRBV30 to TRBJ1-2; D ambiguous. The germline gives CDR1 GTSNPN, CDR2 SVGIG (reference sequence). Trimming pared 0 bases from V and 5 bases from J, leaving 10 bases between. This CDR3 comprises 13 residues. CDR3 coding DNA: TGTGCCTGGAGTGTTTCGACGGATTATGGCTACACCTTC. Protein sequence: CAWSVSTDYGYTF.

V is TRBV7-9 and J is TRBJ1-5; a possible D gene is TRBD1 (5 bases). The V end was cut by 5 bases, the J end by 7 bases, with 15 bases between. This CDR3 is 14 amino acids long. Germline loops: CDR1 SEHNR, CDR2 FQNEAQ (reference sequence). CDR3 sequence (DNA): TGTGCCAGCAGCCCAGTGGGGCGAGGGCAGCCCCAGCATTTT. This gives the protein CASSPVGRGQPQHF.

The chain has TRBV2 and TRBJ2-5; D remains unclear. Germline CDR1 SNHLY, CDR2 FYNNEI. The CDR3 has 14 amino acids. V was clipped by 2 bases and J by 0 bases, with 7 bases between them. CDR3 amino acids: CASSEMTNQETQYF. The CDR3 bases are TGTGCCAGCAGTGAAATGACAAACCAAGAGACCCAGTACTTC.

The chain links TRBV30 to TRBJ2-7; TRBD2 agrees at 11 bases. V trimming: 3 bases; J trimming: 2 bases; junction bases outside the gene matches: 0. CDR3 length equals 13 residues. Germline CDR1 reads GTSNPN; CDR2 reads SVGIG (reference sequence). CDR3: CAWRLAGAYEQYF. For the CDR3, the DNA is TGTGCCTGGAGACTAGCGGGAGCCTACGAGCAGTACTTC.

The V gene is TRBV7-9, the J gene TRBJ1-2, with 7 bases that match TRBD1. The CDR3 is 14 amino acids. The trim removed 6 bases at V and 2 bases at J, leaving 6 bases unmatched. From germline, CDR1 is SEHNR and CDR2 FQNEAQ (reference sequence). The CDR3 here is CASRNTGANYGYTF. CDR3 nucleotides: TGTGCCAGCAGAAATACAGGGGCCAACTATGGCTACACCTTC.